Reported below is one TCR beta chain. Study processing details: For nucleated cells, counts were estimated from reference gene primer amplification. Libraries were prepared by immunoSEQ multiplex PCR; TCRdb keeps only in-frame clonotypes and omits some of them. D and trimming were read from the DNA, whereas the V and J calls and clone size are those reported in that table. The sample has 250,000 to 350,000 clones, around 87% seen once. The CDR3 covers 17 residues. The ends lost 1 base at V and 0 bases at J; junction bases unmatched: 6. In germline, CDR1 is SGHVS, CDR2 FQNEAQ. The sample originates from a study of blood T cell repertoires in COVID-19. About the study: The United States, Italy and Spain provided the acute and convalescent COVID-19 samples. T cells, B-cell-depleted T cells, or PBMCs supplied cDNA or gDNA.

Sequenced input: peripheral blood. The receptor comes from a woman aged 45-65 years who had recovered from COVID-19. The V gene is TRBV7-8, the J gene TRBJ2-1, with TRBD1 identical over 7 bases. The CDR3 nucleotides read TGTGCCAGCAGCTTAGGGACAGGCCGTAGCTCCTACAATGAGCAGTTCTTC. Translated: CASSLGTGRSSYNEQFF.